One and the same sample provided the 6 T cell receptor beta chains below, sequenced in a study of type 1 and type 2 diabetes patients. PCR was run on genomic DNA. A primer set of 30 forward and 13 reverse primers amplified the CDR3. TCRdb re-called the multiplex PCR reads with MiXCR, one entry per CDR3 protein. The sample consists of more than 250,000 distinct CDR3 sequences, roughly 50% of them appearing once. The sequencing input was peripheral blood mononuclear cells (PBMCs). These receptor sequences come from a man aged 18-30 years with type 2 diabetes.

The V gene is TRBV27, the J gene TRBJ1-2; D gene ambiguous. The ends were cut back, 4 bases at V and 0 bases at J, with 9 bases in the middle. Germline V gene lookup returns CDR1 MNHEY and CDR2 SMNVEV (reference sequence). The CDR3 sequence is 14 residues long. The CDR3: CASSSYSANYGYTF. In DNA, the CDR3 is TGTGCCAGCAGTTCATACAGTGCTAACTATGGCTACACCTTC.

The chain carries TRBV12-5 and TRBJ1-1, with D possibly TRBD1 on 5 matching bases. Looked up from germline, CDR1 is LGHNT and CDR2 is FRNRAP. The CDR3 contains 10 residues. The CDR3 reads CASSFGAAFF. CDR3 DNA: TGTGCCAGCAGTTTCGGGGCTGCTTTCTTT.

This clonotype was seen only a few times. The chain carries TRBV2 and TRBJ2-1; either TRBD1 or TRBD2 may supply D (5 bases each). The CDR3 is 14 residues long. Germline assignment: CDR1 SNHLY and CDR2 FYNNEI. V lost 4 bases, J lost 4 bases, and 11 bases lay in between. CDR3 region: CASSGGDLYNEQFF. CDR3 nucleotide sequence: TGTGCCAGCAGTGGAGGGGATCTTTACAATGAGCAGTTCTTC.

The chain's CDR3 is CAWSAGQGETGELFF. The CDR3 DNA reads as TGTGCCTGGAGTGCGGGGCAGGGGGAGACCGGGGAGCTGTTTTTT. The J gene is TRBJ2-2, the V gene TRBV30; 7 nucleotides line up with TRBD1. The ends lost 1 base at V and 5 bases at J; junction bases unmatched: 7. From germline, CDR1 is GTSNPN and CDR2 SVGIG (reference sequence). The length of the CDR3 is 15 residues.

This clonotype was observed a few times. The chain is built from TRBV20-1 and TRBJ1-5, with TRBD1 identical over 7 bases. Looked up from germline, CDR1 is DFQATT and CDR2 is SNEGSKA (reference sequence). The CDR3 loop spans 14 amino acids. The junction had 13 bases not matched to a gene; V was cut back by 6 bases and J by 8 bases. CDR3: CSAYGQDLLKPQHF. In nucleotides, the CDR3 is TGCAGTGCATATGGACAGGACTTATTAAAGCCCCAGCATTTT.

The chain's CDR3 is CAASRGTACGYTF. The CDR3 coding sequence is TGTGCCGCCAGCCGTGGAACAGCCTGTGGCTACACCTTC. The chain combines TRBV2 with TRBJ1-2; D is undetermined. Germline CDR1 reads SNHLY; CDR2 reads FYNNEI. V lost 11 bases and J lost 7, with 20 bases in between. The CDR3 length is 13 residues.